Listed below are T cell receptor beta chains from one sample, sequenced in a study of STAT5B mutations in CD4+ large granular lymphocyte leukemia. Data came from immunoSEQ multiplex PCR; TCRdb stores just in-frame clones and leaves some out. The table lists some 30,000 clones, about two thirds of them singletons, with about 2% in the top ten. The sequencing input was CD4+ T cells from blood buffy coats. Source of these receptors: a human donor in good health. The CDR3 runs from the conserved cysteine through the conserved F or W. Fields, in order: V gene, D gene, clone size, J gene, CDR3 protein, CDR3 DNA. D genes are given only for firm matches. Expanded clones are given a class, and other clones once, few, many or no size at all.

v_call: TRBV6-6
d_call: NA
clone_size: NA
j_call: TRBJ1-5
cdr3_aa: CASSYLTENYQPQHF
cdr3_nt: TGTGCCAGCAGTTACCTAACCGAAAACTATCAGCCCCAGCATTTT

v_call: TRBV7-9
d_call: TRBD2
clone_size: NA
j_call: TRBJ2-5
cdr3_aa: CASSLGLAGVETQYF
cdr3_nt: TGTGCCAGCAGCTTAGGACTAGCGGGGGTAGAGACCCAGTACTTC

v_call: TRBV7-8
d_call: TRBD2
clone_size: few
j_call: TRBJ2-3
cdr3_aa: CASSIGTSGDTQYF
cdr3_nt: TGTGCCAGCAGCATCGGGACTAGCGGGGATACGCAGTATTTT

v_call: TRBV5-1
d_call: NA
clone_size: NA
j_call: TRBJ1-1
cdr3_aa: CASSLAGAGSWETEAFF
cdr3_nt: TGCGCCAGCAGCTTGGCGGGAGCGGGCAGCTGGGAGACTGAAGCTTTCTTT

v_call: TRBV5-4
d_call: TRBD1
clone_size: once
j_call: TRBJ1-2
cdr3_aa: CASTGGRTGSNGYTF
cdr3_nt: TGTGCCAGCACCGGGGGGAGGACAGGCTCAAATGGCTACACCTTC

v_call: TRBV5-6
d_call: TRBD2
clone_size: NA
j_call: TRBJ2-3
cdr3_aa: CASSRAGLAGGHTQYF
cdr3_nt: TGTGCCAGCAGCCGAGCGGGACTAGCGGGGGGACATACGCAGTATTTT

v_call: TRBV11-3
d_call: TRBD2
clone_size: NA
j_call: TRBJ2-7
cdr3_aa: CASSLERLGLAGTYEQYF
cdr3_nt: TGTGCCAGCAGCTTAGAGCGACTTGGACTAGCGGGGACCTACGAGCAGTACTTC

v_call: TRBV15
d_call: NA
clone_size: NA
j_call: TRBJ2-5
cdr3_aa: CATSRDRGQETQYF
cdr3_nt: TGTGCCACCAGCAGAGATAGAGGCCAAGAGACCCAGTACTTC

v_call: TRBV4-3
d_call: TRBD1
clone_size: NA
j_call: TRBJ2-2
cdr3_aa: CASSQGTGRTGELFF
cdr3_nt: TGCGCCAGCAGCCAAGGGACAGGTCGCACCGGGGAGCTGTTTTTT

v_call: TRBV6-5
d_call: NA
clone_size: NA
j_call: TRBJ2-7
cdr3_aa: CASSYQGRSSHEQYF
cdr3_nt: TGTGCCAGCAGTTATCAGGGGAGGTCATCCCACGAGCAGTACTTC

v_call: TRBV5-6
d_call: NA
clone_size: NA
j_call: TRBJ2-1
cdr3_aa: CASSLGPGPYNEQFF
cdr3_nt: TGTGCCAGCAGCTTAGGCCCAGGCCCTTACAATGAGCAGTTCTTC

v_call: TRBV4-3
d_call: NA
clone_size: NA
j_call: TRBJ1-2
cdr3_aa: CASSQMTTGVGYGYTF
cdr3_nt: TGCGCCAGCAGCCAAATGACGACGGGTGTGGGCTATGGCTACACCTTC

v_call: TRBV21-1
d_call: NA
clone_size: few
j_call: TRBJ1-2
cdr3_aa: CASSSSQGADYGYTF
cdr3_nt: TGTGCCAGCAGCAGCTCACAGGGGGCAGACTATGGCTACACCTTC

v_call: TRBV2
d_call: NA
clone_size: NA
j_call: TRBJ2-2
cdr3_aa: CASSATMTGELFF
cdr3_nt: TGTGCCAGCAGTGCTACGATGACCGGGGAGCTGTTTTTT

v_call: TRBV11-2
d_call: NA
clone_size: NA
j_call: TRBJ1-2
cdr3_aa: CASSLGDYGYTF
cdr3_nt: TGTGCCAGCAGCTTAGGGGACTATGGCTACACCTTC

v_call: TRBV11-3
d_call: TRBD1
clone_size: NA
j_call: TRBJ1-1
cdr3_aa: CASSLTGEAFF
cdr3_nt: TGTGCCAGCAGCCTGACAGGGGAAGCTTTCTTT

v_call: TRBV11-2
d_call: NA
clone_size: NA
j_call: TRBJ2-5
cdr3_aa: CASSARGTGRVPGAETQYF
cdr3_nt: TGTGCCAGCAGCGCCCGAGGGACCGGACGGGTCCCCGGGGCTGAGACCCAGTACTTC

v_call: TRBV2
d_call: TRBD1
clone_size: NA
j_call: TRBJ1-2
cdr3_aa: CASRGQGASSYTF
cdr3_nt: TGTGCCAGCAGGGGACAGGGGGCGAGTAGCTACACCTTC

v_call: TRBV9
d_call: TRBD2
clone_size: NA
j_call: TRBJ2-5
cdr3_aa: CASSVATGTSGGGQETQYF
cdr3_nt: TGTGCCAGCAGCGTAGCTACGGGGACTAGCGGGGGGGGACAAGAGACCCAGTACTTC

v_call: TRBV6-5
d_call: NA
clone_size: NA
j_call: TRBJ1-6
cdr3_aa: CASSPRGVNSPLHF
cdr3_nt: TGTGCCAGCAGTCCCCGAGGGGTCAATTCACCCCTCCACTTT

v_call: TRBV4-1
d_call: NA
clone_size: NA
j_call: TRBJ1-3
cdr3_aa: CASSQVAGAGSGNTIYF
cdr3_nt: TGCGCCAGCAGCCAAGTAGCGGGCGCGGGCTCTGGAAACACCATATATTTT

v_call: TRBV18
d_call: NA
clone_size: NA
j_call: TRBJ1-2
cdr3_aa: CASSPETGLGGYTF
cdr3_nt: TGTGCCAGCTCACCAGAGACAGGTTTGGGTGGCTACACCTTC

v_call: TRBV7-2
d_call: NA
clone_size: NA
j_call: TRBJ1-1
cdr3_aa: CASSLGIVGYTEAFF
cdr3_nt: TGTGCCAGCAGCTTAGGAATAGTCGGGTACACTGAAGCTTTCTTT

v_call: TRBV5-5
d_call: TRBD1
clone_size: NA
j_call: TRBJ1-6
cdr3_aa: CASSLGQGVTNSPLHF
cdr3_nt: TGTGCCAGCAGCTTGGGACAGGGGGTTACTAATTCACCCCTCCACTTT

v_call: TRBV5-1
d_call: NA
clone_size: NA
j_call: TRBJ1-1
cdr3_aa: CASSGGQFAINTEAFF
cdr3_nt: TGCGCCAGCAGCGGGGGCCAGTTCGCAATTAACACTGAAGCTTTCTTT

v_call: TRBV19
d_call: TRBD1
clone_size: NA
j_call: TRBJ1-4
cdr3_aa: CASRLGGRGLSEKLFF
cdr3_nt: TGTGCCAGTAGACTCGGGGGCAGGGGGCTTAGTGAAAAACTGTTTTTT

v_call: TRBV7-9
d_call: NA
clone_size: few
j_call: TRBJ1-5
cdr3_aa: CASSPHETANQPQHF
cdr3_nt: TGTGCCAGCAGCCCCCATGAGACAGCAAATCAGCCCCAGCATTTT

v_call: TRBV6-1
d_call: TRBD1
clone_size: few
j_call: TRBJ1-5
cdr3_aa: CASSRQGDQPQHF
cdr3_nt: TGTGCCAGCAGTCGACAGGGGGATCAGCCCCAGCATTTT

v_call: TRBV5-1
d_call: TRBD1
clone_size: few
j_call: TRBJ1-1
cdr3_aa: CASSLRLQGINTEAFF
cdr3_nt: TGCGCCAGCAGCTTGCGACTACAGGGGATTAACACTGAAGCTTTCTTT

v_call: TRBV6-1
d_call: NA
clone_size: NA
j_call: TRBJ2-3
cdr3_aa: CVVVTYTDTQYF
cdr3_nt: TGCGTCGTGGTTACCTACACAGATACGCAGTATTTT

v_call: TRBV20-1
d_call: NA
clone_size: NA
j_call: TRBJ2-3
cdr3_aa: CSAGTDTQYF
cdr3_nt: TGCAGTGCCGGTACCGATACGCAGTATTTT

v_call: TRBV27
d_call: NA
clone_size: NA
j_call: TRBJ1-6
cdr3_aa: CASSSRVVLYNSPLHF
cdr3_nt: TGTGCCAGCAGTTCCAGGGTAGTGCTCTATAATTCACCCCTCCACTTT

v_call: TRBV11-3
d_call: TRBD1
clone_size: NA
j_call: TRBJ2-5
cdr3_aa: CASSPRDSQETQYF
cdr3_nt: TGTGCCAGCAGCCCCCGGGACAGCCAAGAGACCCAGTACTTC

v_call: TRBV6-6
d_call: NA
clone_size: NA
j_call: TRBJ2-5
cdr3_aa: CASGLEGDVQTQYF
cdr3_nt: TGTGCCAGCGGGTTGGAGGGGGATGTACAGACCCAGTACTTC

v_call: TRBV6-5
d_call: NA
clone_size: NA
j_call: TRBJ2-2
cdr3_aa: CASRTGGTNTGELFF
cdr3_nt: TGTGCCAGCAGAACGGGGGGCACGAACACCGGGGAGCTGTTTTTT

v_call: TRBV6-6
d_call: NA
clone_size: NA
j_call: TRBJ1-2
cdr3_aa: CASSYSREPNYYGYTF
cdr3_nt: TGTGCCAGCAGTTACTCGCGGGAGCCAAACTACTATGGCTACACCTTC

v_call: TRBV18
d_call: NA
clone_size: few
j_call: TRBJ1-5
cdr3_aa: CASSQGSTGNQPQHF
cdr3_nt: TGTGCCAGCTCACAGGGGTCCACAGGCAATCAGCCCCAGCATTTT

v_call: TRBV28
d_call: TRBD2
clone_size: NA
j_call: TRBJ2-3
cdr3_aa: CASRPGGHPDTQYF
cdr3_nt: TGTGCCAGCAGGCCGGGGGGGCACCCAGATACGCAGTATTTT

v_call: TRBV28
d_call: TRBD1
clone_size: NA
j_call: TRBJ2-3
cdr3_aa: CASSLGGPLTDTQYF
cdr3_nt: TGTGCCAGCAGCCTAGGGGGCCCTCTCACAGATACGCAGTATTTT

v_call: TRBV27
d_call: TRBD1
clone_size: once
j_call: TRBJ2-5
cdr3_aa: CASSLGTGGQQTQYF
cdr3_nt: TGTGCCAGCAGCCTGGGGACAGGGGGCCAACAGACCCAGTACTTC

v_call: TRBV5-1
d_call: TRBD1
clone_size: NA
j_call: TRBJ1-1
cdr3_aa: CASSPDRGPLGTEAFF
cdr3_nt: TGCGCCAGCAGTCCGGACAGGGGCCCTTTGGGGACTGAAGCTTTCTTT

v_call: TRBV4-2
d_call: NA
clone_size: few
j_call: TRBJ1-1
cdr3_aa: CASSQGAGMNTEAFF
cdr3_nt: TGTGCCAGCAGCCAAGGAGCAGGGATGAACACTGAAGCTTTCTTT

v_call: TRBV19
d_call: NA
clone_size: NA
j_call: TRBJ1-1
cdr3_aa: CATAQRPNTEAFF
cdr3_nt: TGTGCCACCGCACAGAGACCGAACACTGAAGCTTTCTTT

v_call: TRBV27
d_call: TRBD2
clone_size: NA
j_call: TRBJ2-5
cdr3_aa: CASSYSGGETQYF
cdr3_nt: TGTGCCAGCAGTTATAGCGGGGGAGAGACCCAGTACTTC

v_call: TRBV7-3
d_call: NA
clone_size: NA
j_call: TRBJ1-1
cdr3_aa: CASSLTPNTEAFF
cdr3_nt: TGTGCCAGCAGCCTAACACCCAACACTGAAGCTTTCTTT